This is a list of T cell receptor beta chains from one sample in a study of radiotherapy plus CTLA-4 blockade in lung cancer. Data came from immunoSEQ multiplex PCR; TCRdb stores just in-frame clones and leaves some out. The table lists some 96,000 clones, around 88% of them singletons. The material was peripheral blood, obtained from a patient treated with radiotherapy plus ipilimumab. The receptors originated from a human donor with non-small cell lung cancer that progressed on radiotherapy plus ipilimumab. The CDR3 runs from the conserved cysteine through the conserved F or W. The D gene is left open where the match is weak. A clone size is listed for some rows: how often the clone was seen (once, few, many), or a class if it is expanded.

>-|-|TRBJ1-1|TRBV16
CASSQFGGRTEAFF
TGTGCCAGCAGCCAATTTGGGGGTCGAACTGAAGCTTTCTTT
>-|-|TRBJ2-3|TRBV29-1
CSPRPATSTDTQYF
TGCAGCCCTAGACCGGCAACTAGCACAGATACGCAGTATTTT
>TRBD1|-|TRBJ1-4|TRBV5-6
CASSNPTGTEKLFF
TGTGCCAGCAGCAACCCGACAGGGACGGAAAAACTGTTTTTT
>TRBD2|-|TRBJ2-7|TRBV18
CASSRPGLAGHEQYF
TGTGCCAGCTCACGGCCGGGACTAGCGGGCCACGAGCAGTACTTC
>-|-|TRBJ2-6|TRBV7-5
CARNGILSRQSRANVLTF
TGTGCCAGAAATGGAATCTTAAGTAGACAAAGTCGGGCCAACGTCCTGACTTTC
>-|once|TRBJ1-2|TRBV11-2
CASSLSREDANYGYTF
TGTGCCAGCAGCTTATCCAGAGAAGACGCTAACTATGGCTACACCTTC
>-|-|TRBJ2-3|TRBV6-5
CASSYSSERSTDTQYF
TGTGCCAGCAGTTACTCGTCAGAGCGGAGCACAGATACGCAGTATTTT
>-|few|TRBJ2-5|TRBV18
CASSPKETQYF
TGTGCCAGCTCCCCTAAGGAGACCCAGTACTTC
>TRBD2|-|TRBJ2-7|TRBV7-9
CASSLLGGAERETHGEQYF
TGTGCCAGCAGCCTCCTCGGGGGGGCAGAGCGGGAGACCCACGGGGAGCAGTACTTC
>TRBD2|-|TRBJ2-4|TRBV30
CAWSPGGGGIQYF
TGTGCCTGGTCCCCCGGGGGGGGTGGGATTCAGTACTTC
>TRBD2|-|TRBJ2-1|TRBV5-4
CASSPPPGLAPYNEQFF
TGTGCCAGCAGCCCGCCACCGGGACTAGCCCCTTACAATGAGCAGTTCTTC
>-|-|TRBJ1-2|TRBV6-1
CASSVGSSNYGYTF
TGTGCCAGCAGTGTCGGCAGCTCAAACTATGGCTACACCTTC
>-|-|TRBJ2-1|TRBV30
CAWSSKTAEQFF
TGTGCCTGGAGTAGTAAGACCGCTGAGCAGTTCTTC
>TRBD2|-|TRBJ2-1|TRBV7-8
CATATSGRAHEQFF
TGTGCCACCGCGACTAGCGGGAGGGCCCATGAGCAGTTCTTC
>-|-|TRBJ1-2|TRBV5-1
CASSLGQNYGYTF
TGCGCCAGCAGCTTGGGTCAAAACTATGGCTACACCTTC
>TRBD2|-|TRBJ2-7|TRBV25-1
CASKRDGSYEQYF
TGTGCCAGCAAGCGGGACGGATCCTACGAGCAGTACTTC
>-|few|TRBJ2-7|TRBV19
CASSSAEHEQYF
TGTGCCAGTAGTAGCGCAGAGCACGAGCAGTACTTC
>-|-|TRBJ1-1|TRBV6-6
CASKRGPVTEAFF
TGTGCCAGTAAACGGGGGCCTGTCACTGAAGCTTTCTTT
>-|-|TRBJ2-1|TRBV20-1
CSARDRGEQFF
TGCAGTGCTAGAGATAGGGGGGAGCAGTTCTTC
>-|-|TRBJ2-5|TRBV6-5
CASSSGAETQYF
TGTGCCAGCAGTTCGGGGGCGGAGACCCAGTACTTC
>-|-|TRBJ2-7|TRBV7-9
CASSDTEMFSYEQYF
TGTGCCAGCAGCGACACAGAGATGTTCTCCTACGAGCAGTACTTC
>-|-|TRBJ1-3|TRBV6-1
CASSDTGTSSGNTIYF
TGTGCCAGCAGTGACACCGGGACAAGCTCTGGAAACACCATATATTTT
>-|-|TRBJ2-1|TRBV9
CASSVTTGDNEQFF
TGTGCCAGCAGCGTAACGACTGGGGACAATGAGCAGTTCTTC
>-|-|TRBJ2-7|TRBV27
CASRGPGQLLYEQYF
TGTGCCAGCAGAGGGCCTGGACAGCTACTTTACGAGCAGTACTTC
>TRBD2|-|TRBJ2-7|TRBV5-4
CASSLGLAGVVGEQYF
TGTGCCAGCAGCTTGGGACTAGCGGGAGTGGTAGGCGAGCAGTACTTC
>-|few|TRBJ2-1|TRBV18
CASSGGTVEQFF
TGTGCCAGCTCAGGGGGAACGGTTGAGCAGTTCTTC
>-|-|TRBJ1-5|TRBV27
CASSGGLGGNQPQHF
TGTGCCAGCAGTGGGGGTTTGGGGGGCAATCAGCCCCAGCATTTT
>-|few|TRBJ2-1|TRBV6-1
CASSGRLCVF
TGTGCCAGCAGTGGAAGACTCTGCGTCTTC
>-|-|TRBJ2-1|TRBV6-5
CASAKAGSSYNEQFF
TGTGCCAGCGCGAAGGCGGGGAGCTCCTACAATGAGCAGTTCTTC
>-|-|TRBJ1-5|TRBV6-6
CASTNGGNQPQHF
TGTGCCAGCACAAACGGGGGGAACCAGCCCCAGCATTTT
>TRBD2|-|TRBJ2-7|TRBV6-6
CASSQTASGPYEQYF
TGTGCCAGCAGTCAAACCGCTAGCGGGCCCTACGAGCAGTACTTC
>TRBD2|-|TRBJ2-2|TRBV5-1
CASSSRTSGNTGELFF
TGCGCCAGCAGCTCCCGGACTAGCGGGAACACCGGGGAGCTGTTTTTT
>-|-|TRBJ1-3|TRBV4-2
CASSQDRVVLSGNTIYF
TGTGCCAGCAGCCAAGATCGTGTGGTCCTCTCTGGAAACACCATATATTTT
>-|few|TRBJ2-7|TRBV10-1
CASSESGTYEQYF
TGCGCCAGCAGTGAGTCCGGGACTTACGAGCAGTACTTC
>-|-|TRBJ2-2|TRBV2
CASIRDVANTGELFF
TGTGCCAGCATCCGGGACGTCGCGAACACCGGGGAGCTGTTTTTT
>TRBD2|-|TRBJ2-1|TRBV11-3
CASSLDAGGGNEQFF
TGTGCCAGCAGCTTAGATGCGGGAGGGGGTAATGAGCAGTTCTTC
>-|-|TRBJ2-1|TRBV29-1
CSERSLGTGNEQFF
TGCAGCGAGAGGAGTTTAGGGACGGGCAATGAGCAGTTCTTC
>-|-|TRBJ2-1|TRBV6-4
CASSDSALSRGLF
TGTGCCAGCAGTGACTCGGCGCTGTCCCGCGGGCTCTTC
>-|-|TRBJ2-5|TRBV10-3
CAISGGTGETQYF
TGTGCCATCTCGGGGGGCACGGGAGAGACCCAGTACTTC
>TRBD1|-|TRBJ2-3|TRBV7-9
CASSPGQGFDTQYF
TGTGCCAGCAGCCCGGGACAGGGTTTTGATACGCAGTATTTT
>-|-|TRBJ2-7|TRBV27
CASSSRGQGVYEQYF
TGTGCCAGCAGTTCCCGGGGGCAGGGGGTCTACGAGCAGTACTTC
>TRBD2|once|TRBJ2-1|TRBV19
CASSIVLAESYNEQFF
TGTGCCAGTAGTATTGTACTAGCGGAATCCTACAATGAGCAGTTCTTC
>-|-|TRBJ2-2|TRBV7-2
CASRRGGNTGELFF
TGTGCCAGCAGACGAGGTGGGAACACCGGGGAGCTGTTTTTT
>-|-|TRBJ2-1|TRBV15
CATSRDLSSSYNEQFF
TGTGCCACCAGCAGAGATCTGTCGAGCTCCTACAATGAGCAGTTCTTC
>TRBD1|-|TRBJ2-7|TRBV5-4
CASSPRGQGSYEQYF
TGTGCCAGCAGCCCCAGGGGACAGGGCTCCTACGAGCAGTACTTC
>-|once|TRBJ2-3|TRBV18
CASSPKGDTQYF
TGTGCCAGCTCACCAAAAGGGGATACGCAGTATTTT
>-|once|TRBJ2-7|TRBV5-1
CASSKQDPTYEQYF
TGCGCCAGCAGCAAACAGGACCCCACCTACGAGCAGTACTTC
>-|-|TRBJ1-1|TRBV6-1
CATKRKVLNTEAFF
TGTGCCACCAAGAGGAAAGTATTGAACACTGAAGCTTTCTTT
>-|once|TRBJ2-1|TRBV7-9
CASSPTSYNEQFF
TGTGCCAGCAGCCCGACTAGTTACAATGAGCAGTTCTTC
>-|-|TRBJ1-2|TRBV19
CASSIWTVSYGYTF
TGTGCCAGTAGTATTTGGACAGTAAGCTATGGCTACACCTTC
>TRBD1|-|TRBJ1-2|TRBV28
CASSKSGTGVYGYTF
TGTGCCAGCAGTAAATCCGGGACAGGGGTGTACGGCTACACCTTC
>-|once|TRBJ2-5|TRBV6-5
CASSYSGGTQYF
TGTGCCAGCAGTTACTCAGGGGGGACCCAGTACTTC
>-|-|TRBJ1-1|TRBV7-9
CASSVKPNTEAFF
TGTGCCAGCAGCGTAAAACCGAACACTGAAGCTTTCTTT
>TRBD2|-|TRBJ2-5|TRBV7-8
CASTSGASGGQETQYF
TGTGCCAGCACCTCTGGCGCTAGCGGGGGGCAAGAGACCCAGTACTTC
>TRBD2|-|TRBJ2-3|TRBV5-1
CASSSGLAGVPDTQYF
TGCGCCAGCAGCTCGGGACTAGCGGGAGTACCAGATACGCAGTATTTT
>TRBD2|once|TRBJ2-7|TRBV5-4
CASRNGLAVPYEQYF
TGTGCCAGCAGGAACGGACTAGCGGTTCCGTACGAGCAGTACTTC